The following is a TCR beta chain sequence with its context. The sample originates from a study of blood T cell repertoires in COVID-19. Study context: Material from acute and convalescent COVID-19 was sourced from the United States, Italy and Spain. Nucleic acid was either cDNA or gDNA, and it came from T cells, B-cell-depleted T cells, or PBMCs.

From germline, CDR1 is DFQATT and CDR2 SNEGSKA (reference sequence). The V end lost 2 bases, the J end lost 5 bases, and 6 bases lay between the germline ends. CDR3 length: 11 amino acids. In the original processing: Scientists estimated how many nucleated cells there were by amplifying reference gene primers. Measured with immunoSEQ multiplex PCR; TCRdb has only the in-frame clones, and not every one. Clone size and the V and J calls come from that table; the DNA yielded D and trimming. This sample yields 95,000 to 110,000 clones, of which around nine tenths are seen a single time; 1% to 1.5% belongs to the top ten.

The receptor was isolated from a woman younger than 45 with acute or convalescent COVID-19. This sequence joins TRBV20-1 and TRBJ2-5, with D unresolved. Sequenced input: peripheral blood. The CDR3 nucleotides read TGCAGTGCTAGAATGTCTGAGACCCAGTACTTC. Its protein product is CSARMSETQYF.